This section outlines one T cell receptor beta chain sequence together with its context. This specimen belongs to a study of technical replicates of blood from several donors. TCRdb's table, derived via immunoSEQ multiplex PCR, lists solely in-frame clones and lacks some. The profile shows fewer than 85,000 clones, roughly 94% of them singletons. The clonotype originates from a human donor in good health. The sequenced sample consisted of T cells isolated from PBMCs.

The CDR3 coding sequence is TGTGCCAGCAGTGGAACGGGACTAGCGGGAGGAATAGCGCAGTATTTT. This codes for CASSGTGLAGGIAQYF. The chain joins TRBV25-1 to TRBJ2-3, with 15 nucleotides matching TRBD2. The CDR3 runs to 16 residues. V was pared by 4 bases and J by 10 bases, with 9 bases of the junction left unmatched. Germline CDR1 reads MGHDK; CDR2 reads SYGVNS.